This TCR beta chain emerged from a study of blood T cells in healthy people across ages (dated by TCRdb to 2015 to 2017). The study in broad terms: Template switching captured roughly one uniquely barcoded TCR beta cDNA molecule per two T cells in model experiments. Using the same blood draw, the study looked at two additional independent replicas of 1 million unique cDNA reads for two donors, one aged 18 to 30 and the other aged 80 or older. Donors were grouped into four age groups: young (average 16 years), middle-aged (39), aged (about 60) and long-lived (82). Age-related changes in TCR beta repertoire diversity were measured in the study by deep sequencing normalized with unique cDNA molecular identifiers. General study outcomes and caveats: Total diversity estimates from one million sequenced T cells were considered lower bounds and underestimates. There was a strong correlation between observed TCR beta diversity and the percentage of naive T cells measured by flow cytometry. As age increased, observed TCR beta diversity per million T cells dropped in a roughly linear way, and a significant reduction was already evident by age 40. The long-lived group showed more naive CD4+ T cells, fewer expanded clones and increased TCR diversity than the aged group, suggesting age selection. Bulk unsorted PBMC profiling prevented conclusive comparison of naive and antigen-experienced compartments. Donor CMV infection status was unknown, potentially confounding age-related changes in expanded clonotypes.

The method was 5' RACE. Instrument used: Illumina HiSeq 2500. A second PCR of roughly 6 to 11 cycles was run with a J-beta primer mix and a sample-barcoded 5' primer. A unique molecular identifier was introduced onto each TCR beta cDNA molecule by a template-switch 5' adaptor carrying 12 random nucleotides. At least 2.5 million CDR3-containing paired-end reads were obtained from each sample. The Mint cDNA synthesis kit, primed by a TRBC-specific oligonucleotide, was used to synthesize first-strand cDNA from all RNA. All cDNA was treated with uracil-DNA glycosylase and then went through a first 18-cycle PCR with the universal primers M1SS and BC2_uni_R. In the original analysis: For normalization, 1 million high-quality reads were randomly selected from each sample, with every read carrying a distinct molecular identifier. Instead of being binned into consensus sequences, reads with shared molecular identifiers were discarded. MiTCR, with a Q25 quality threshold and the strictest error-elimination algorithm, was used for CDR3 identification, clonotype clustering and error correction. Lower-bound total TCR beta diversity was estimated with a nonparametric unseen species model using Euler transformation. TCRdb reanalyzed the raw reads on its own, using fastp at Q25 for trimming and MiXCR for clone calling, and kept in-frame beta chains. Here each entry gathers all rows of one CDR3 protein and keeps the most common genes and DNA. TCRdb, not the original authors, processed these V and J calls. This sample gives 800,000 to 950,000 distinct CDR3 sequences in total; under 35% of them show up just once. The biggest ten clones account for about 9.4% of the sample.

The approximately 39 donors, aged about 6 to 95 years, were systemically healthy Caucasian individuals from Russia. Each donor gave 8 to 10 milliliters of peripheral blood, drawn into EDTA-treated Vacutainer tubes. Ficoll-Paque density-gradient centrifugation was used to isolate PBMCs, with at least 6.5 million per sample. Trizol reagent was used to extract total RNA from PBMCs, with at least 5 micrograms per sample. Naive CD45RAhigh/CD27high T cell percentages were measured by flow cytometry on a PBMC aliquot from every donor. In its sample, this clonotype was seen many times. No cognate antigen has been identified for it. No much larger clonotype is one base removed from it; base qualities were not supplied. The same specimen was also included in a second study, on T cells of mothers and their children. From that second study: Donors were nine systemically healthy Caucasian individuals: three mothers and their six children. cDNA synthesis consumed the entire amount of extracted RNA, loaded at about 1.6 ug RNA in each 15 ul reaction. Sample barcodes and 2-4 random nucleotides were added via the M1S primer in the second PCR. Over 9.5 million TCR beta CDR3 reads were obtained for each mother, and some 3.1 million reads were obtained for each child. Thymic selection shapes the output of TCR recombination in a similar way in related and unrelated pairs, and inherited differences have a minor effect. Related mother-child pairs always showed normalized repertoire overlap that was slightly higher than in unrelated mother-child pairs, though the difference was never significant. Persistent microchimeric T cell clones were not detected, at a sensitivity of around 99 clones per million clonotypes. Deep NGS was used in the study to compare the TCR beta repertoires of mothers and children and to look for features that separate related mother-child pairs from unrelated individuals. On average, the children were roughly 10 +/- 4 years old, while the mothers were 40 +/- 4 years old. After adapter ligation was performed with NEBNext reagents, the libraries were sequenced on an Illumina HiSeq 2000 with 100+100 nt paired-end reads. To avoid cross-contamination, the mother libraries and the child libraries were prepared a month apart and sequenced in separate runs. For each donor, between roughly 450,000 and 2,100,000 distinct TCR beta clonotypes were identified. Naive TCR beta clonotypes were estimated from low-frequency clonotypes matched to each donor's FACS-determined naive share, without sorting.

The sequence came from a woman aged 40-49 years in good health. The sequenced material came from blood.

The DNA reads TGTGCCATCAGTGAGTCGAAGGGGGCGAATCAGCCCCAGCATTTT. The encoded protein is CAISESKGANQPQHF. This chain joins TRBV10-3 to TRBJ1-5; TRBD1 lines up with 7 middle nucleotides. CDR1 is given as ENHRY and CDR2 as SYGVKD, both from the germline V gene. Unmatched junction bases come to 3, with V trimmed by 0 bases and J by 4 bases. Counted from cysteine to phenylalanine, this CDR3 has 15 amino acids. The kept DNA is CDR3 alone, 45 bases in frame from the first base.